Presented here are 27 T cell receptor beta chains from one specimen sequenced in a study of graft-versus-host responses after intestinal transplantation. The assay was immunoSEQ multiplex PCR, and TCRdb's table has in-frame clones only and misses some. The repertoire holds around 90,000 clones, with about 95% as singletons. For these receptors, no antigen is known. Sequenced here: unstimulated CD4+ T cells sorted from spleen or lymph node cells, sampled before transplant. Receptors originate from a human donor who was the organ donor for an intestinal transplant.

The chain joins TRBV7-9 to TRBJ2-7; TRBD1 matches 8 bases. The CDR3 consists of 15 residues. From germline, CDR1 is SEHNR and CDR2 FQNEAQ (reference sequence). After removal of 7 bases from V and 2 bases from J, the junction contained 10 bases not matched to a gene. For the CDR3, the DNA is TGTGCCAGCAAGAAAGGACAGGGTGGCCCCTACGAGCAGTACTTC. As protein: CASKKGQGGPYEQYF.

The genes are TRBV18 and TRBJ2-1; TRBD1 agrees at 8 bases. Germline trimming cut 6 bases from V and 10 bases from J; bases unmatched to any gene: 2. The CDR3 extends over 11 amino acids. Germline V CDR1 and CDR2: KGHSH, LQKENI. As DNA, the CDR3 is TGTGCCAGCTCGGACAGGGTAGAGCAGTTCTTC. Encoded protein: CASSDRVEQFF. Looking up the rest from reference TRBV18 and TRBJ2-1 gives the full variable domain: NAGVMQNPRHLVRRRGQEARLRCSPMKGHSHVYWYRQLPEEGLKFMVYLQKENIIDESGMPKERFSAEFPKEGPSILRIQQVVRGDSAAYFCASSDRVEQFFGPGTRLTVL.

This clone was counted once. The rearrangement links TRBV11-2 to TRBJ2-5; 10 bases are a match to TRBD1. Per the germline V gene, CDR1 is SGHAT and CDR2 is FQNNGV. V lost 4 bases and J lost 4; bases outside the gene matches: 12. This CDR3 spans 17 amino acids. CDR3 in DNA: TGTGCCAGCAGCTCCCATCCGGGACAGGGGATGAGAGAGACCCAGTACTTC. It codes for CASSSHPGQGMRETQYF.

The chain carries TRBV2 and TRBJ2-5; D remains ambiguous. Germline CDR1 SNHLY, CDR2 FYNNEI. The CDR3 is 14 residues long. V lost 7 bases to trimming and J lost 13 bases, with 25 bases between them. DNA of the CDR3: TGTGCCAGCACTGTGGGCGTAGACTCAAAAGGAGCGTACTTC. The encoded protein is CASTVGVDSKGAYF.

The chain is built from TRBV30 and TRBJ2-2; 10 bases line up with TRBD2. Germline values: CDR1 GTSNPN, CDR2 SVGIG (reference sequence). The CDR3 sequence is 15 residues long. V gave up 3 bases and J gave up 5 bases; unmatched junction bases: 6. CDR3 residues: CAWSFSGGKTGELFF. The CDR3 nucleotides are TGTGCCTGGAGCTTTAGCGGGGGGAAAACCGGGGAGCTGTTTTTT.

J is TRBJ1-4 and V is TRBV7-9; D ambiguous. The CDR3 is made up of 13 amino acids. V was trimmed by 1 base and J by 8 bases, leaving 8 bases between them. Germline loops: CDR1 SEHNR, CDR2 FQNEAQ (reference sequence). The CDR3 is CASSLGAREKLFF. In DNA, the CDR3 is TGTGCCAGCAGCTTAGGGGCGCGGGAAAAACTGTTTTTT.

The rearrangement uses TRBV7-2 and TRBJ1-3; a possible D gene is TRBD1 (6 bases). CDR3 length equals 17 residues. The germline V gene has CDR1 SGHTA and CDR2 FQGNSA. V was trimmed by 1 base and J by 0 bases, leaving 13 bases between them. The CDR3 DNA is TGTGCCAGCAGCTTAGTTCTGGGGGGCGTCTCTGGAAACACCATATATTTT. Protein: CASSLVLGGVSGNTIYF.

This chain joins TRBV7-9 and TRBJ1-1, with 7 bases identical to TRBD1. The CDR3 loop spans 12 amino acids. Germline CDR1 and CDR2: SEHNR and FQNEAQ (reference sequence). Trimming removed 5 bases from V and 10 bases from J; junction bases left unmatched: 7. The DNA of the CDR3 is TGTGCCAGCAGCGCACAGGGGTTGCGAGCTTTCTTT. Its translation: CASSAQGLRAFF.

The rearrangement uses TRBV7-2 and TRBJ2-1, with D hard to call. The CDR3 extends over 15 amino acids. V lost 2 bases, J lost 6 bases, and 14 bases lay in between. Germline V gives CDR1 SGHTA, CDR2 FQGNSA. This CDR3 is CASSLWASSGNEQFF. The CDR3 nucleotides read TGTGCCAGCAGCTTATGGGCATCTTCAGGCAATGAGCAGTTCTTC.

The rearrangement uses TRBV28 and TRBJ1-2; TRBD1 matches at 9 bases. Germline V gene lookup returns CDR1 MDHEN and CDR2 SYDVKM. The CDR3 loop spans 15 amino acids. Trimming removed 4 bases from V and 4 bases from J; junction bases left unmatched: 7. The CDR3 DNA reads as TGTGCCAGCAGTTCACAGGGGGCGTTGGGCTATGGCTACACCTTC. Protein product: CASSSQGALGYGYTF.

The chain is built from TRBV10-3 and TRBJ2-7, with D unclear. V was trimmed by 4 bases and J by 1 base, leaving 2 bases between them. CDR1 and CDR2 (germline): ENHRY, SYGVKD. CDR3 size: 11 residues. The CDR3 protein is CAISGSYEQYF. The CDR3 DNA reads as TGTGCCATCAGTGGGTCCTACGAGCAGTACTTC.

The chain couples TRBV6-6 to TRBJ1-2; D is uncertain. This CDR3 spans 10 amino acids. The V and J ends lost 8 bases and 3 bases respectively, with 4 bases between them. The germline gives CDR1 MNHNY, CDR2 SVGAGI (reference sequence). CDR3 in amino acids: CASADYGYTF. The CDR3 bases are TGTGCCAGCGCCGACTATGGCTACACCTTC.

The rearrangement links TRBV2 to TRBJ1-5; D unclear. This CDR3 is built from 15 residues. Trimming cost V 0 bases and J 9 bases, with 15 bases left between them. CDR1 is SNHLY and CDR2 is FYNNEI in the germline V gene. DNA of the CDR3: TGTGCCAGCAGTGAAGCGCTTCCAACAGTGCGGCCCCAGCATTTT. Translated, it gives CASSEALPTVRPQHF.

In its sample, this clone was seen a few times. J is TRBJ1-1 and V is TRBV10-3; no clear D gene. Germline V CDR1 and CDR2: ENHRY, SYGVKD. The CDR3 extends over 13 amino acids. V lost 2 bases and J 7 bases, leaving 11 bases between the germline ends. The CDR3 DNA reads TGTGCCATCAGTGAGATCCAAGTAAGTGAAGCTTTCTTT. Translating it yields CAISEIQVSEAFF.

The chain couples TRBV21-1 to TRBJ2-5. TRBV21-1 is a documented pseudogene. This CDR3 comprises 14 residues. CDR3 coding DNA: TGTCCAAGTTCTTCTGGGGGGCTTAGGGAGACCCAGTACTTC. Encoded protein: CPSSSGGLRETQYF.

This chain joins TRBV28 and TRBJ1-2; tentative D call: TRBD1 (5 bases). Germline CDR1 MDHEN, CDR2 SYDVKM. V was pared by 4 bases and J by 1 base, with 10 bases between. The CDR3 has 14 residues. DNA of the CDR3: TGTGCCAGCAGTTGGGGGGTGGGTAACTATGGCTACACCTTC. It is translated as CASSWGVGNYGYTF.

The V and J genes are TRBV28 and TRBJ2-3; 10 nucleotides align to TRBD2. Looked up from germline, CDR1 is MDHEN and CDR2 is SYDVKM. The CDR3 extends over 18 amino acids. Trimming removed 2 bases from V and 3 bases from J; junction bases left unmatched: 11. CDR3 coding DNA: TGTGCCAGCAGTTTAGTCCCCGTAGGAGCGGGGGGGACAGATACGCAGTATTTT. The encoded protein is CASSLVPVGAGGTDTQYF.

The chain employs TRBV10-2 and TRBJ2-7; perhaps TRBD2 as D (5 bases). In germline, CDR1 is WSHSY, CDR2 SAAADI. V was trimmed by 11 bases and J by 6 bases, leaving 17 bases between them. This CDR3 region has 12 residues. CDR3 sequence: CASAEVRSEQYF. The CDR3, as DNA: TGCGCCTCTGCGGAGGTTAGGAGCGAGCAGTACTTC.

The chain is built from TRBV7-9 and TRBJ1-2; weak D call: TRBD1 (6 bases). Germline V gene sequence: CDR1 SEHNR, CDR2 FQNEAQ (reference sequence). Trimming removed 3 bases at V and 4 bases at J, with 15 bases between. The CDR3 has 15 amino acids. For the CDR3, the DNA is TGTGCCAGCAGCTTGCAAGGGGGACGGGTCTATGGCTACACCTTC. This encodes CASSLQGGRVYGYTF.

This chain uses TRBV4-1 with TRBJ2-7; unclear D gene. From germline, CDR1 is MGHRA and CDR2 YSYEKL. V lost 2 bases, J lost 0 bases, and 11 bases lay in between. The CDR3 contains 15 residues. The CDR3 spells CASSQPALGSYEQYF. The CDR3 DNA follows: TGCGCCAGCAGCCAACCCGCTTTGGGCTCCTACGAGCAGTACTTC.

This clone was found a few times. The chain couples TRBV6-6 to TRBJ2-7; 8 bases map to TRBD1. The length of the CDR3 is 12 residues. Per the germline V gene, CDR1 is MNHNY and CDR2 is SVGAGI (reference sequence). V was clipped by 5 bases and J by 6 bases; unmatched bases: 3. Written as DNA, the CDR3 is TGTGCCAGCAGTCGCAGGGGGCGCGAGCAGTACTTC. Its translation is CASSRRGREQYF.

The J gene is TRBJ2-3, the V gene TRBV5-6, with 10 bases lining up with TRBD2. The germline V gene has CDR1 SGHDT and CDR2 YYEEEE. The CDR3 extends over 18 amino acids. With 7 bases clipped from V and 3 bases from J, the junction kept 17 bases outside the gene matches. The DNA for the CDR3 is TGTGCCAGCCCTTGCAGCGGGGGGGCCGTTTTGCGGACAGATACGCAGTATTTT. Its translation: CASPCSGGAVLRTDTQYF.

The V call is TRBV6-1, the J call TRBJ1-5; D is uncertain. Between the trimmed V and J ends, which lost 6 bases and 3 bases, there was a span of 6 bases. Germline V gives CDR1 MNHNS, CDR2 SASEGT. The CDR3 has 12 amino acids. The CDR3 bases are TGTGCCAGCAGCGGGGACAATCAGCCCCAGCATTTT. Amino acid sequence: CASSGDNQPQHF.

On this clone itself: The junction and the germline gene differ at one end; a read error may be behind it. The chain recombines TRBV5-6 with TRBJ2-7, with TRBD1 matching over 7 bases. The CDR3 contains 14 residues. The germline gives CDR1 SGHDT, CDR2 YYEEEE. The CDR3 DNA sequence: TGTGCCGGCAGCCCCCGACAGGGTCAAGGCGAGCAGTACTTC. Encoded protein: CAGSPRQGQGEQYF. Supplemented by reference TRBV5-6 and TRBJ2-7, the full variable domain reads DAGVTQSPTHLIKTRGQQVTLRCSPKSGHDTVSWYQQALGQGPQFIFQYYEEEERQRGNFPDRFSGHQFPNYSSELNVNALLLGDSALYLCAGSPRQGQGEQYFGPGTRLTVT.

J is TRBJ2-1 and V is TRBV5-1, with 8 bases identical to TRBD2. Germline V lookup: CDR1 SGHRS, CDR2 YFSETQ. The V segment lost 3 bases and the J segment 5 bases; nucleotides outside the gene matches: 13. This CDR3 is built from 17 residues. The DNA of the CDR3 is TGCGCCAGCAGCTCGCGGGGGGACGACCTACTTAACAATGAGCAGTTCTTC. This codes for CASSSRGDDLLNNEQFF.

The V call is TRBV4-1, the J call TRBJ2-7; TRBD2 aligns across 7 bases. Trimming at V came to 3 bases and at J to 1 base, leaving 6 bases not matched to a gene. The CDR3 has 15 amino acids. From germline, CDR1 is MGHRA and CDR2 YSYEKL. This CDR3 reads CASSHGVAGSYEQYF. The CDR3 DNA follows: TGCGCCAGCAGCCATGGAGTAGCGGGTTCCTACGAGCAGTACTTC.

The chain is built from TRBV15 and TRBJ1-5, with 7 bases aligning to TRBD1. Germline lookup yields CDR1 LNHNV and CDR2 YYDKDF (reference sequence). V dropped 0 bases and J dropped 8; count of bases not matched to a gene: 7. The CDR3 is made up of 15 amino acids. CDR3 loop: CATSRDFEGAEPQHF. Written as DNA, the CDR3 is TGTGCCACCAGCAGAGATTTCGAGGGGGCCGAGCCCCAGCATTTT. The entire variable domain, with the rest obtained from reference TRBV15 and TRBJ1-5, is as follows: DAMVIQNPRYQVTQFGKPVTLSCSQTLNHNVMYWYQQKSSQAPKLLFHYYDKDFNNEADTPDNFQSRRPNTSFCFLDIRSPGLGDTAMYLCATSRDFEGAEPQHFGDGTRLSIL.